These 25 T cell receptor beta chains were all obtained from the same sample, sequenced in a study of cytomegalovirus exposure and HLA in healthy donors. TCRdb's table, derived via immunoSEQ multiplex PCR, lists solely in-frame clones and lacks some. The sample has 300,000 to 350,000 clones, over 75% seen once. The specimen was PBMCs. The source of these receptors is a man aged 25 to 45 in good health and CMV-seronegative.

The V and J genes are TRBV6-5 and TRBJ1-2, with D unresolved. Germline V CDR1 and CDR2: MNHEY, SVGAGI. Trimming removed 0 bases at V and 5 bases at J, with 10 bases between. This CDR3 has 14 amino acids. The CDR3 reads CASSYSYRYYGYTF. In DNA form, the CDR3 reads TGTGCCAGCAGTTACTCCTACAGATATTATGGCTACACCTTC.

This clone has just a few counts. The chain couples TRBV5-1 to TRBJ1-5, with a weak D call TRBD1 (5 bases). CDR1 is SGHRS, CDR2 YFSETQ, per germline. The CDR3 is 15 amino acids. V shed 4 bases and J shed 0 bases, with 11 bases lying between them. The CDR3 DNA is TGCGCCAGCAGCGAGGGACTTTATAGCAATCAGCCCCAGCATTTT. Protein product: CASSEGLYSNQPQHF.

The chain has TRBV5-6 and TRBJ2-5; the match to TRBD1 covers 10 bases. V shed 0 bases and J 5 bases; nucleotides not matched to a gene: 4. Germline V gene data show CDR1 as SGHDT and CDR2 as YYEEEE. The length of the CDR3 is 15 residues. DNA of the CDR3: TGTGCCAGCAGCTTGGGACAGGGGGCAGGGGAGACCCAGTACTTC. Its protein is CASSLGQGAGETQYF.

The chain uses TRBV29-1 and TRBJ2-5; no reliable D call. Per germline, CDR1 SQVTM and CDR2 ANQGSEA. CDR3 length: 10 amino acids. The ends were cut back, 3 bases at V and 5 bases at J, with 4 bases in the middle. CDR3 coding DNA: TGCAGCGTTGACCGGGAGACCCAGTACTTC. As protein: CSVDRETQYF.

The rearrangement uses TRBV27 and TRBJ2-1, with TRBD2 matching over 13 bases. This CDR3 region has 18 residues. Germline values: CDR1 MNHEY, CDR2 SMNVEV (reference sequence). Unmatched junction bases numbered 13, after V lost 4 bases and J lost 7 bases. The CDR3 loop is CASSSTSGGIIVKNEQFF. The CDR3 region has the DNA TGTGCCAGCAGTTCGACTAGCGGGGGGATTATCGTTAAGAATGAGCAGTTCTTC.

About this clone itself: At the DNA level, this CDR3 is encoded by other sequences in the same sample as well. CDR3 in amino acids: CASSTQGNEQFF. The CDR3, as DNA: TGTGCCAGTAGTACGCAGGGGAATGAGCAGTTCTTC. The rearrangement joins TRBV19 to TRBJ2-1; TRBD1 is a possible D gene (6 bases). This CDR3 has 12 residues. The germline gives CDR1 LNHDA, CDR2 SQIVND (reference sequence). Trimming removed 4 bases at V and 7 bases at J, with 8 bases between.

The chain employs TRBV27 and TRBJ1-1; a weak D match, TRBD1 (5 bases). The V gene lost 5 bases and the J gene lost 1 base, with 11 bases spanning the gap. The CDR3 sequence is 14 residues long. Germline CDR1 and CDR2: MNHEY and SMNVEV (reference sequence). The CDR3 DNA is TGTGCCAGCAGTGCGGACACTTCGAACACTGAAGCTTTCTTT. This translates into CASSADTSNTEAFF.

V gene TRBV11-2 combines with J gene TRBJ2-7; 7 nucleotides match TRBD1. This CDR3 is built from 13 residues. Germline values: CDR1 SGHAT, CDR2 FQNNGV. Unmatched junction bases numbered 9, after V lost 0 bases and J lost 13 bases. The CDR3 here is CASSLDGLGDSYF. DNA of the CDR3: TGTGCCAGCAGCTTAGACGGTTTGGGGGACAGTTACTTC.

The chain is built from TRBV9 and TRBJ2-3; 9 bases are a match to TRBD2. Looked up from germline, CDR1 is SGDLS and CDR2 is YYNGEE. The CDR3 has 17 residues. J lost 0 bases, V lost 0 bases, and 5 bases had no gene match. CDR3 bases: TGTGCCAGCAGCGTAGTTGGCGGGGGGGCTAGCACAGATACGCAGTATTTT. Translating it yields CASSVVGGGASTDTQYF. The complete variable domain, with remaining parts taken from reference TRBV9 and TRBJ2-3, reads DSGVTQTPKHLITATGQRVTLRCSPRSGDLSVYWYQQSLDQGLQFLIQYYNGEERAKGNILERFSAQQFPDLHSELNLSSLELGDSALYFCASSVVGGGASTDTQYFGPGTRLTVL.

This clone was seen only a few times. The chain carries TRBV5-1 and TRBJ1-1; possibly TRBD1 for D (6 bases). Trimming removed 7 bases at V and 2 bases at J, with 15 bases between. Germline-derived CDR1 and CDR2 are SGHRS and YFSETQ. This CDR3 has 14 amino acids. CDR3 nucleotide sequence: TGCGCCAGCCAAACCGGGACACCTAACACTGAAGCTTTCTTT. This encodes CASQTGTPNTEAFF.

The chain employs TRBV6-1 and TRBJ1-2; no firm D call. Germline lookup yields CDR1 MNHNS and CDR2 SASEGT. The germline V and J ends were trimmed by 1 base and 5 bases, with 11 bases remaining between them. This CDR3 region has 14 residues. CDR3 bases: TGTGCCAGCAGTGAAGTGCAGATTGCATATGGCTACACCTTC. It yields the protein CASSEVQIAYGYTF.

The chain is built from TRBV7-2 and TRBJ1-5; 7 nucleotides agree with TRBD1. Trimming took 0 bases from V and 3 from J; bases not matched to a gene: 2. The germline CDR1 and CDR2 sequences are SGHTA and FQGNSA. The CDR3 loop spans 15 amino acids. CDR3 sequence reads: CASSLAGTDNQPQHF. CDR3 DNA sequence: TGTGCCAGCAGCTTAGCGGGGACAGACAATCAGCCCCAGCATTTT.

The table lists this clone with a few counts. The chain links TRBV5-4 to TRBJ2-5; 14 positions match TRBD2. Unmatched junction bases numbered 7, after V lost 4 bases and J lost 5 bases. Germline CDR1 reads SGHNT; CDR2 reads YYREEE (reference sequence). This CDR3 has 16 amino acids. In nucleotides, the CDR3 is TGTGCCAGCAGCCGATCTCGACTAGCGGGAGGGGAGACCCAGTACTTC. Its translation: CASSRSRLAGGETQYF.

The rearrangement joins TRBV6-5 to TRBJ2-1; D unclear. Trimming took 6 bases from V and 5 from J, leaving 14 bases between them. Germline V gene sequence: CDR1 MNHEY, CDR2 SVGAGI. This CDR3 contains 14 residues. CDR3 bases: TGTGCCAGCAGCTCTCACCAGAAGAACAATGAGCAGTTCTTC. This encodes CASSSHQKNNEQFF.

The chain couples TRBV6-1 to TRBJ2-7, with 7 positions matching TRBD1. V trimming: 9 bases; J trimming: 3 bases; junction bases outside the gene matches: 8. CDR1 is MNHNS, CDR2 SASEGT, per germline. The CDR3 contains 13 residues. CDR3 protein: CASLRDSLYEQYF. CDR3 coding DNA: TGTGCCAGTCTCCGGGACAGTCTCTACGAGCAGTACTTC.

The genes are TRBV23-1 and TRBJ1-1, with no clear D. TRBV23-1 counts as an open reading frame of uncertain function. The CDR3 is made up of 16 amino acids. V lost 7 bases to trimming and J lost 0 bases, with 18 bases between them. In DNA form, the CDR3 reads TGCGCCAGCATCTCTATCTCCCAGGTTATGAACACTGAAGCTTTCTTT. Amino acids: CASISISQVMNTEAFF.

J is TRBJ2-2 and V is TRBV7-9, with 7 bases that match TRBD1. Looked up from germline, CDR1 is SEHNR and CDR2 is FQNEAQ (reference sequence). There are 15 residues in the CDR3. J lost 5 bases, V lost 1 base, and 4 bases had no gene match. CDR3 DNA: TGTGCCAGCAGCTTAGGAGGGGGCCTAACCGGGGAGCTGTTTTTT. Residues: CASSLGGGLTGELFF.

The table lists this clone with a few counts. The chain uses TRBV25-1 and TRBJ2-1; 9 bases agree with TRBD2. The CDR3 sequence is 16 residues long. The germline gives CDR1 MGHDK, CDR2 SYGVNS. Trimming took 3 bases from V and 7 from J; bases not matched to a gene: 10. The CDR3, as DNA: TGTGCCAGCAGTGAGGATCGTAGCGGGGGCCATAATGAGCAGTTCTTC. It yields the protein CASSEDRSGGHNEQFF.

This rearrangement joins TRBV6-1 to TRBJ2-7; D might be TRBD2 (6 bases). Between the trimmed V and J ends, which lost 6 bases and 3 bases, there was a span of 6 bases. Germline V CDR1 and CDR2: MNHNS, SASEGT. The CDR3 is 11 amino acids. This chain's CDR3 is CASRRGYEQYF. As DNA, the CDR3 is TGTGCCAGCAGGCGGGGCTACGAGCAGTACTTC.

The chain couples TRBV10-2 to TRBJ1-5; weak D call: TRBD1 (5 bases). The CDR3 contains 15 residues. Germline loops: CDR1 WSHSY, CDR2 SAAADI. The V gene lost 2 bases and the J gene lost 2 bases, with 10 bases spanning the gap. CDR3 loop: CASSEDSTGNQPQHF. In DNA, the CDR3 is TGCGCCAGCAGTGAGGACAGCACGGGCAATCAGCCCCAGCATTTT.

V and J are TRBV7-9 and TRBJ2-2, with 14 bases matching TRBD2. Trimming cost V 5 bases and J 1 base; bases outside gene matches: 6. CDR3 length: 18 residues. The germline CDR1 and CDR2 sequences are SEHNR and FQNEAQ (reference sequence). The CDR3 reads CASSPWTSGGQNTGELFF. Here the CDR3 DNA reads TGTGCCAGCAGCCCGTGGACTAGCGGGGGGCAGAACACCGGGGAGCTGTTTTTT.

This chain uses TRBV6-1 with TRBJ1-1; TRBD1 agrees at 11 bases. Germline assignment: CDR1 MNHNS and CDR2 SASEGT. This CDR3 comprises 13 residues. The trim removed 5 bases at V and 7 bases at J, leaving 3 bases unmatched. The CDR3 sequence: CASSTGQGDEAFF. As DNA, the CDR3 is TGTGCCAGCAGTACGGGACAGGGGGATGAAGCTTTCTTT.

The genes are TRBV20-1 and TRBJ2-3; D gene ambiguous. Germline CDR1 DFQATT, CDR2 SNEGSKA (reference sequence). Between the trimmed V and J ends, which lost 1 base and 5 bases, there was a span of 4 bases. The CDR3 loop spans 11 amino acids. The CDR3 here is CSARVIDTQYF. CDR3 nucleotide sequence: TGCAGTGCTAGAGTTATAGATACGCAGTATTTT.

The genes are TRBV29-1 and TRBJ1-2; D remains unclear. This CDR3 contains 13 residues. Germline V lookup: CDR1 SQVTM, CDR2 ANQGSEA. V dropped 5 bases and J dropped 2 bases, with 12 bases sitting between them. In DNA form, the CDR3 reads TGCAGCGTTACCTTAGCGGGGAACTATGGCTACACCTTC. Its protein product is CSVTLAGNYGYTF.

The J gene is TRBJ2-5, the V gene TRBV7-9; no reliable D call. The CDR3 extends over 15 amino acids. Germline-derived CDR1 and CDR2 are SEHNR and FQNEAQ (reference sequence). V was trimmed by 2 bases and J by 0 bases, leaving 10 bases between them. As DNA, the CDR3 is TGTGCCAGCAGCTTATCACAGCAGTACCAAGAGACCCAGTACTTC. It translates to CASSLSQQYQETQYF.